This entry is about one T cell receptor (beta chain). Its antigen is still unknown. The entry originates in a study of human T cells and chemical hapten exposure. Study-level points and caveats: After DPC sensitization, TCRs above 1 in 1000 frequency showed no change.

V was shortened by 6 bases and J by 4 bases, with 15 bases between the two germline ends. The CDR3 contains 14 residues. TCRdb reprocessed the RACE reads via MiXCR and lists one record per CDR3 protein. The sample yields under 100,000 distinct CDR3 sequences, about an eighth seen once. As to time point: patch test 2, 6 weeks after DPC sensitization. Treatment defined: therapeutic diphenylcyclopropenone sensitization with weekly scalp DPC. This sequence was found in a woman aged 40 to 50 with alopecia areata. Some clones in this sample may be carry-over from other donors' samples. This chain uses TRBV12-3 or TRBV12-4 with TRBJ1-2, with D unresolved. Sequences were derived from whole blood, sampled in connection with sensitization to the hapten diphenylcyclopropenone (DPC). The chain's CDR3 is CASSTQAGGYGYTF. DNA for the CDR3: TGTGCCAGCAGCACCCAAGCAGGCGGCTATGGCTACACCTTC.